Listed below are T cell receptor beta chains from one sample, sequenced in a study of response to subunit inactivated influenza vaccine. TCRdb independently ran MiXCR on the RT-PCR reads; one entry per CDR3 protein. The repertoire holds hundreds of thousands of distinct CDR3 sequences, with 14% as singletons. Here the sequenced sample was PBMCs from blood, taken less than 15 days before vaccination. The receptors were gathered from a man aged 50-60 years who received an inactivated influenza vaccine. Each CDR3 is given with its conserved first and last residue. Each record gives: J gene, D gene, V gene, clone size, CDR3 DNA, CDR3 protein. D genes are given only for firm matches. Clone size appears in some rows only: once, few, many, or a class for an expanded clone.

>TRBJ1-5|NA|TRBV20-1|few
TGCAGTGCTCCGAACGGGGGATATAGCAATCAGCCCCAGCATTTT
CSAPNGGYSNQPQHF
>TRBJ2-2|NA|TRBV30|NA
TGTGCCTGGAGTGTCGGGGTCAGCAACACCGGGGAGCTGTTTTTT
CAWSVGVSNTGELFF
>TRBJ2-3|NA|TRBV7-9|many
TGTGCCAGCAGCTTAGCAGGGTTCCCAGATACGCAGTATTTT
CASSLAGFPDTQYF
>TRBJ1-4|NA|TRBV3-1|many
TGTGCCAGCACCCGTGGGAAACAGGGAATTCAGTTTTTT
CASTRGKQGIQFF
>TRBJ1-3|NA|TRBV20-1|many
TGCAGTGCTAGCCAGGGGAGCCCTGGAAACACCATATATTTT
CSASQGSPGNTIYF
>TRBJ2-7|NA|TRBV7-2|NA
TGTGCCAGCAGCTTAGCAAGAGGGGCAGGAAACGAGCAGTACTTC
CASSLARGAGNEQYF
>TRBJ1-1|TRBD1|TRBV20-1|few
TGCAGTCCGACAGGGGGGCTAAACACTGAAGCTTTCTTT
CSPTGGLNTEAFF
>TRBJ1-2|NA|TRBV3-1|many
TGTGCCAGCAGCCAAGTCAGGAGCTATGGCTACACCTTC
CASSQVRSYGYTF
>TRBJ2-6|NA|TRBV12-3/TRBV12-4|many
TGTGCCAGCATCTCTGGGGCCAACGTCCTGACTTTC
CASISGANVLTF
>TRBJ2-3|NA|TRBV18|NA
TGTGCCAGCTCACCACCGTGGCAGGGGATGACAGATACGCAGTATTTT
CASSPPWQGMTDTQYF
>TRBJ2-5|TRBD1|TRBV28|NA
TGTGCCAGCAGTCCACTTTGGACAGGGTGGGGAGAGACCCAGTACTTC
CASSPLWTGWGETQYF
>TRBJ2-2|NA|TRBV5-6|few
TGTGCCAGCAGCTTGATTGGGACTTCTATCACCGGGGAGCTGTTTTTT
CASSLIGTSITGELFF
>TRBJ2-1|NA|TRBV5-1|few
TGCGCCAGCAGCCCCCCTGGTCAGGGATCGATTGAGCAGTTCTTC
CASSPPGQGSIEQFF
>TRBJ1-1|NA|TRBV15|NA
TGTGCCACCAGCGAGGCCCCGGGGACGGTGAACACTGAAGCTTTCTTT
CATSEAPGTVNTEAFF
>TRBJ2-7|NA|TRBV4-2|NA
TGTGCCAGCAGCCTCAGCGCGCGTGGCGAGCAGTACTTC
CASSLSARGEQYF
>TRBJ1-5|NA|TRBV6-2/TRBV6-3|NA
TGTGCCAGCAGCTCGGCGTTTCGGGGGGCCGGGCAGCCCCAGCATTTT
CASSSAFRGAGQPQHF
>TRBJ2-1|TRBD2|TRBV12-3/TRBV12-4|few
TGTGCCAGCAGTTTATTAGCGACTAGCGGGAATGAGCAGTTCTTC
CASSLLATSGNEQFF
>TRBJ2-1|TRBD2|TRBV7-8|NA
TGTGCCAGCAGCTTATTGGGACGCCGACTAGCGGGTAACCCCTACAATGAGCAGTTCTTC
CASSLLGRRLAGNPYNEQFF
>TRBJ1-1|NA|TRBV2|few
TGTGCCAGCACCGCTGGTGGCCCGAACACTGAAGCTTTCTTT
CASTAGGPNTEAFF
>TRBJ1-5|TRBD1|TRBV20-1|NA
TGCAGTGCTGTGACAGGGTGGGAGCCCCAGCGTTTT
CSAVTGWEPQRF
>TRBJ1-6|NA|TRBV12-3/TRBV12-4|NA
TGTGCCAGCAGTTTGGGACAAGTTAATTCACCCCTCCACTTT
CASSLGQVNSPLHF
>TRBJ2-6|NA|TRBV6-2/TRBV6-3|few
TGTGCCAGCAGTTATACTCCGGGCAACTCTGGGGCCAACGTCCTGACTTTC
CASSYTPGNSGANVLTF
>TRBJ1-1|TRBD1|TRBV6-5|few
TGTGCCAGCAGTTACTTGGACAGGGGCGGGACTGAAGCTTTCTTT
CASSYLDRGGTEAFF
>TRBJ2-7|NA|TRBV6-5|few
TGTGCCAGCAGTTACGGCAGGGGTCTTTTAAACTACGAGCAGTACTTC
CASSYGRGLLNYEQYF
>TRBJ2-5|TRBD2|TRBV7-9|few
TGTGCCAGCAGCTTTCCTAGCGGGCAGAGAGAGACCCAGTACTTC
CASSFPSGQRETQYF
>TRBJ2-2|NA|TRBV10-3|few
TGTGCCATCAGTGGAGAGTGGGAGCTGTTTTTT
CAISGEWELFF
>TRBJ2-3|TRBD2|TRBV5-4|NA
TGTGCCAGCAGTCGGGGGGGCCAACCAGATACGCAGTATTTT
CASSRGGQPDTQYF
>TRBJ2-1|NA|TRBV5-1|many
TGCGCCAGCAGGGAGTGGGGGGACCACAATGAGCAGTTCTTC
CASREWGDHNEQFF
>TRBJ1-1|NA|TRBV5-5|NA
TGTGCCAGCAGCCCGGCCCCGAACACTGAAGCTTTCTTT
CASSPAPNTEAFF
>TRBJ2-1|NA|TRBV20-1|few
TGCAGTGCTAGAGATTACGCCTACAATGAGCAGTTCTTC
CSARDYAYNEQFF
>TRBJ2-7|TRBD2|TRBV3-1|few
TGTGCCAGCAGCCAAGATGCGCTAGCGGGAGGGAAGTACTTC
CASSQDALAGGKYF
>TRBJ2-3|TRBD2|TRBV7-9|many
TGTGCCAGCAGCCCTGCCCTAGCGGGATTGAGGGCAGATACGCAGTATTTT
CASSPALAGLRADTQYF
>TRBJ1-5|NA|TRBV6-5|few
TGTGCCAGCAGTTACTCGAGGGGGGGCGAGGGTCAGCCCCAGCATTTT
CASSYSRGGEGQPQHF
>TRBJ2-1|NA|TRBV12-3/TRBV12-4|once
TGTGCCAGCAGCCTCACTAGCTTTGAGCAGTTCTTC
CASSLTSFEQFF
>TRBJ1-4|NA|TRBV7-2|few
TGTGCCAGCAGCTCGAGGGAACTTAGAGGTGAAAAACTGTTTTTT
CASSSRELRGEKLFF
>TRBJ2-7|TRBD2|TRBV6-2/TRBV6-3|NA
TGTGCCAGCAGTCGCGGGACTACATACGAGCAGTACTTC
CASSRGTTYEQYF
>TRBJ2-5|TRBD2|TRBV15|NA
TGTGCCACCAGCAGAGATAGGGGACTAGCGGGAGCTAACTTC
CATSRDRGLAGANF
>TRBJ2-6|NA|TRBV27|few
TGTGCCAGCAGTTTGCAGGGGTTTGGGGCCAACGTCCTGACTTTC
CASSLQGFGANVLTF
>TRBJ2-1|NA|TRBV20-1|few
TGCAGTGCTAGAAGAGGGGGGGGCCCCGGTGAGCAGTTCTTC
CSARRGGGPGEQFF
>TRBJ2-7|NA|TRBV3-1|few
TGTGCCAGCAGCCCCCGGGGTAGCGGACCTTCCTACGAGCAGTACTTC
CASSPRGSGPSYEQYF
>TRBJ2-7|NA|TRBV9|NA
TGTGCCAGCAGCGGGGGGCCCAACTACGAGCAGTACTTC
CASSGGPNYEQYF
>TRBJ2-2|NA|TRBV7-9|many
TGTGCCAGCAGCTTCGGACTAAACACCGGGGAGCTGTTTTTT
CASSFGLNTGELFF
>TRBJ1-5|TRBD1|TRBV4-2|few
TGTGCCAGCAGCCAACTCCCGGGACAGGGTTCACAAAGGGGTCAGCCCCAGCATTTT
CASSQLPGQGSQRGQPQHF
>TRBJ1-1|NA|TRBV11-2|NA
TGTGCCAGCAGCCCCCCGGGACGTCTCACTGAAGCTTTCTTT
CASSPPGRLTEAFF
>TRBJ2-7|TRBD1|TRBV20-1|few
TGCAGTGCGAATACAGGGGGCAGTTACGAGCAGTACTTC
CSANTGGSYEQYF
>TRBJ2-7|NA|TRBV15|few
TGTGCCACCAGCAGAGGGTTTTCGCTGGGGATGCAGTACTTC
CATSRGFSLGMQYF
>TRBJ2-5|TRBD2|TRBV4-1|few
TGCGCCAGCAGCCGGACCCCGGGACTAGCGGAAGAGACCCAGTACTTC
CASSRTPGLAEETQYF
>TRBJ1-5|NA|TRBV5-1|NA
TGCGCCAGCAGCTTGGTCGGAGGCAGGCTAGAGCCCCAGCATTTT
CASSLVGGRLEPQHF
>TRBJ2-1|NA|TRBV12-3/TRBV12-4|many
TGTGCCAGCAGCCTGGGCGGGGACAATGAGCAGTTCTTC
CASSLGGDNEQFF
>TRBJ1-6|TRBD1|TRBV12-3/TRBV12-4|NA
TGTGCCAGCAGCAACGGACAGGGGCGTAGATCACCCCTCCACTTT
CASSNGQGRRSPLHF
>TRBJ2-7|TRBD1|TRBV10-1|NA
TGCGCCAGCAGTAAACTACAGGGGACCTACGAGCAGTACTTC
CASSKLQGTYEQYF
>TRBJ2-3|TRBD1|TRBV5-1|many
TGCGCCAGCAGCCAGGACAGGTTGAGGTGGGGATTT
CASSQDRLRWGF
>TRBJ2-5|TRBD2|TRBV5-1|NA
TGCGCCAGCAGCTTGGCCGGGTTAGCGGGAGGGCAAGAGACCCAGTACTTC
CASSLAGLAGGQETQYF
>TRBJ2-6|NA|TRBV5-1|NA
TGCGCCAGCAGCGTCCAAATGGAGGGGCTTGGGGCCAACGTCCTGACTTTC
CASSVQMEGLGANVLTF
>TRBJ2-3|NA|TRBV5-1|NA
TGCGCCAGCAGCTTGGACGCGGGAAGAGATACGCAGTATTTT
CASSLDAGRDTQYF
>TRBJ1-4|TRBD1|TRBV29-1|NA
TGCAGCGTTGGAGACAGGGGGAATGAAAAACTGTTTTTT
CSVGDRGNEKLFF
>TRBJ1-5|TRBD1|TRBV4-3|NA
TGCGCCAGCAGCCTGGGGACAGGTATTAATCAGCCCCAGCATTTT
CASSLGTGINQPQHF